This entry features one T cell receptor beta chain sequence. Profiling relied on immunoSEQ multiplex PCR, and the TCRdb table lists in-frame clones only, not all of them. The sample has about 12,000 clones; 75% to 90% are singletons. This sample is part of a study of tumor-infiltrating lymphocytes in localized non-small cell lung cancer. The material sequenced was lung tumor tissue. The source is a human donor with non-small cell lung cancer.

The CDR3: CAWSVGGGDGYTF. The CDR3 DNA reads TGTGCCTGGAGTGTAGGAGGGGGGGATGGCTACACCTTC. The genes are TRBV30 and TRBJ1-2; D possibly corresponds to TRBD1 (6 bases). The germline gives CDR1 GTSNPN, CDR2 SVGIG (reference sequence). V shed 0 bases and J shed 6 bases, with 11 bases lying between them. This CDR3 is 13 amino acids long.